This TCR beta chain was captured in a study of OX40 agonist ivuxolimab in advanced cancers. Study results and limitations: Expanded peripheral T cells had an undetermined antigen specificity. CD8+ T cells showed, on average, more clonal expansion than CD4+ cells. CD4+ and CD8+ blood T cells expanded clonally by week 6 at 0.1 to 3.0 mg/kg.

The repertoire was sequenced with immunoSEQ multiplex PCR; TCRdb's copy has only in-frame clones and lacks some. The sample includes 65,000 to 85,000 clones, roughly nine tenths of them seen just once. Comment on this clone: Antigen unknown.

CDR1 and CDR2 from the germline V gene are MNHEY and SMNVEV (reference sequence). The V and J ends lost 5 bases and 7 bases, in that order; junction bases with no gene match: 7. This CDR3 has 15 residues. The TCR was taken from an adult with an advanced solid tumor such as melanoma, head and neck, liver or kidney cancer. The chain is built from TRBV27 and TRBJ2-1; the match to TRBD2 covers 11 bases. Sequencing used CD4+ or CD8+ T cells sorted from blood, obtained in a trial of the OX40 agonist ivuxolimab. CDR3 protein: CASSIAGGWGNEQFF. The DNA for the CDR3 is TGTGCCAGCAGTATAGCGGGGGGGTGGGGAAATGAGCAGTTCTTC.